Below are 31 T cell receptor beta chains sequenced from a single sample in a study of blood T cell repertoires in COVID-19 (TCRdb year 2020). The library relied on the immunoSEQ multiplex PCR assay. Imported from immuneACCESS, the table was reduced by TCRdb to in-frame sequences with V and J called. These copies leave out some clones; in studies compared against another copy, an unresolved V gene accounts for under half, and the cause of the remainder is not known. The sample contains 110,000 or so clones, roughly nine tenths of them found a single time. Roughly 7.9% of the sample lies in the top ten. The sample taken for sequencing was peripheral blood. All receptors derive from a man between 65 and 79 years old who had recovered from COVID-19.

The J gene is TRBJ2-3, the V gene TRBV29-1; 11 nucleotides match TRBD2. J lost 5 bases, V lost 8 bases, and 6 bases had no gene match. This CDR3 comprises 13 residues. The germline CDR1 and CDR2 sequences are SQVTM and ANQGSEA. CDR3 residues: CSIISGGEDTQYF. The CDR3 nucleotides read TGCAGCATAATTAGCGGGGGGGAAGATACGCAGTATTTT.

The rearrangement links TRBV5-4 to TRBJ1-1; 11 bases are a match to TRBD1. The junction had 6 bases not matched to a gene; V was cut back by 3 bases and J by 2 bases. This CDR3 comprises 16 residues. The germline gives CDR1 SGHNT, CDR2 YYREEE (reference sequence). CDR3 coding DNA: TGTGCCAGCAGCTGGGACAGGGGGGTCTTTAACACTGAAGCTTTCTTT. Protein product: CASSWDRGVFNTEAFF.

Only a few counts were recorded for this clone. The V and J genes are TRBV5-6 and TRBJ1-1, with D perhaps TRBD1 (5 bases). The V end lost 1 base, the J end lost 1 base, and 8 bases lay between the germline ends. This CDR3 comprises 14 residues. CDR1 is SGHDT and CDR2 is YYEEEE in the germline V gene. The CDR3: CASSLQGSNTEAFF. CDR3 coding DNA: TGTGCCAGCAGCTTGCAGGGTTCGAACACTGAAGCTTTCTTT. Variable domain in full (rest from reference TRBV5-6 and TRBJ1-1): DAGVTQSPTHLIKTRGQQVTLRCSPKSGHDTVSWYQQALGQGPQFIFQYYEEEERQRGNFPDRFSGHQFPNYSSELNVNALLLGDSALYLCASSLQGSNTEAFFGQGTRLTVV.

This chain uses TRBV19 with TRBJ2-1; 7 bases are a match to TRBD1. CDR3 length: 14 amino acids. The ends lost 10 bases at V and 7 bases at J; junction bases unmatched: 13. Per germline, CDR1 LNHDA and CDR2 SQIVND (reference sequence). The CDR3 reads CAIGRAGGPNEQFF. The CDR3, as DNA: TGTGCCATCGGTAGGGCAGGGGGTCCAAATGAGCAGTTCTTC.

The V call is TRBV5-1, the J call TRBJ2-5; D perhaps matches TRBD2 (5 bases). CDR1 and CDR2 (germline): SGHRS, YFSETQ. CDR3 length: 14 amino acids. Between the trimmed V and J ends, which lost 0 bases and 4 bases, there was a span of 10 bases. The CDR3 protein is CASSLVSGLETQYF. The CDR3 DNA follows: TGCGCCAGCAGCTTGGTTTCGGGGTTAGAGACCCAGTACTTC.

The CDR3 nucleotides are TGTGCCAGCAGCTTTTTCGGGGAACATGGCTACACCTTC. This gives the protein CASSFFGEHGYTF. V is TRBV13 and J is TRBJ1-2; D remains ambiguous. CDR1 PRHDT and CDR2 FYEKMQ come from the germline V gene (reference sequence). The CDR3 spans 13 residues. Trimming shortened V by 3 bases and J by 6 bases, and 11 bases separated the two germline ends.

This clone appeared a few times. The V call is TRBV30, the J call TRBJ1-5; TRBD1 aligns across 8 bases. The CDR3 contains 13 residues. In germline, CDR1 is GTSNPN, CDR2 SVGIG (reference sequence). Trimming cost V 8 bases and J 7 bases; bases outside gene matches: 10. CDR3 in DNA: TGTGCCCTAGACACAGGGGGTTGGCAGCCCCAGCATTTT. Amino acid sequence: CALDTGGWQPQHF.

The rearrangement links TRBV7-9 to TRBJ2-3; 14 positions match TRBD2. Germline loops: CDR1 SEHNR, CDR2 FQNEAQ (reference sequence). Losses at the gene ends were 3 bases for V and 1 base for J; bases not matched to a gene: 3. This CDR3 is 17 amino acids long. This CDR3 is CASSLTSGGGGTDTQYF. The CDR3 coding sequence is TGTGCCAGCAGCTTGACTAGCGGGGGGGGTGGCACAGATACGCAGTATTTT.

This clone was detected only once. V is TRBV7-2 and J is TRBJ2-7, with D hard to call. Germline V gene data show CDR1 as SGHTA and CDR2 as FQGNSA. The CDR3 totals 13 residues. Trimming pared 0 bases from V and 3 bases from J, leaving 6 bases between. CDR3 nucleotides: TGTGCCAGCAGCTTAGCTCCCAACTACGAGCAGTACTTC. It encodes CASSLAPNYEQYF. Full variable domain (rest looked up from reference TRBV7-2 and TRBJ2-7): GAGVSQSPSNKVTEKGKDVELRCDPISGHTALYWYRQSLGQGLEFLIYFQGNSAPDKSGLPSDRFSAERTGGSVSTLTIQRTQQEDSAVYLCASSLAPNYEQYFGPGTRLTVT.

The chain employs TRBV5-1 and TRBJ2-3, with TRBD2 matching over 12 bases. CDR3 length equals 16 residues. Losses at the gene ends were 0 bases for V and 1 base for J; bases not matched to a gene: 0. Germline V lookup: CDR1 SGHRS, CDR2 YFSETQ. The CDR3 nucleotides read TGCGCCAGCAGCTTGGGACTAGCGGGGGGCACAGATACGCAGTATTTT. This sequence encodes CASSLGLAGGTDTQYF.

This chain joins TRBV9 and TRBJ1-5; 8 bases line up with TRBD1. CDR1 is SGDLS and CDR2 is YYNGEE in the germline V gene. The V gene end was trimmed by 4 bases and the J gene end by 2 bases; junction bases not matched to a gene: 5. The CDR3 is made up of 15 amino acids. The CDR3 protein is CASSKGQGGNQPQHF. The CDR3 region has the DNA TGTGCCAGCAGCAAAGGACAGGGAGGCAATCAGCCCCAGCATTTT. Full variable domain (remainder filled in from reference TRBV9 and TRBJ1-5): DSGVTQTPKHLITATGQRVTLRCSPRSGDLSVYWYQQSLDQGLQFLIQYYNGEERAKGNILERFSAQQFPDLHSELNLSSLELGDSALYFCASSKGQGGNQPQHFGDGTRLSIL.

V and J are TRBV2 and TRBJ2-5; 9 bases agree with TRBD1. Looked up from germline, CDR1 is SNHLY and CDR2 is FYNNEI. The junction had 12 bases not matched to a gene; V was cut back by 6 bases and J by 4 bases. The CDR3 totals 16 residues. The CDR3 sequence is CASSEAGTGMRETQYF. In nucleotides, the CDR3 is TGTGCCAGCAGCGAGGCCGGGACAGGGATGAGAGAGACCCAGTACTTC.

The rearrangement joins TRBV6-1 to TRBJ2-1, with 10 nucleotides matching TRBD2. The length of the CDR3 is 15 residues. CDR1 MNHNS and CDR2 SASEGT come from the germline V gene. The V segment lost 3 bases and the J segment 5 bases; nucleotides outside the gene matches: 4. In nucleotides, the CDR3 is TGTGCCAGCAGTGAGCGCCTAGCGGGGGACAATGAGCAGTTCTTC. It is translated as CASSERLAGDNEQFF.

The V gene is TRBV15, the J gene TRBJ1-6; D is perhaps TRBD1 (6 bases). The CDR3 runs 16 residues. V lost 0 bases and J lost 6, with 12 bases in between. CDR1 and CDR2 from the germline V gene are LNHNV and YYDKDF (reference sequence). CDR3 sequence reads: CATSRDRGLLNSPLHF. Written as DNA, the CDR3 is TGTGCCACCAGCAGAGACAGGGGTTTACTTAATTCACCCCTCCACTTT.

The chain carries TRBV29-1 and TRBJ2-5, with D tentatively TRBD1 (5 bases). In germline, CDR1 is SQVTM, CDR2 ANQGSEA. Between the trimmed V and J ends, which lost 5 bases and 0 bases, there was a span of 10 bases. The CDR3 covers 13 residues. CDR3 region: CSVTGDHQETQYF. The CDR3 coding sequence is TGCAGCGTTACAGGAGATCACCAAGAGACCCAGTACTTC.

The chain recombines TRBV5-1 with TRBJ1-1; D is uncertain. In germline, CDR1 is SGHRS, CDR2 YFSETQ. This CDR3 spans 13 amino acids. V shed 5 bases and J shed 3 bases, with 11 bases lying between them. DNA of the CDR3: TGCGCCAGCAGGGTCGGGGTAGACACTGAAGCTTTCTTT. Protein sequence: CASRVGVDTEAFF.

This CDR3 is CASSLESAGGSQTQYF. The CDR3 nucleotides are TGCGCCAGCAGCTTGGAGTCTGCGGGGGGCAGCCAGACCCAGTACTTC. V is TRBV5-1 and J is TRBJ2-5; 8 bases line up with TRBD2. The germline CDR1 and CDR2 sequences are SGHRS and YFSETQ. V lost 0 bases to trimming and J lost 6 bases; unmatched junction nucleotides: 10. The length of the CDR3 is 16 residues. The full variable domain, rest sourced from reference TRBV5-1 and TRBJ2-5, is KAGVTQTPRYLIKTRGQQVTLSCSPISGHRSVSWYQQTPGQGLQFLFEYFSETQRNKGNFPGRFSGRQFSNSRSEMNVSTLELGDSALYLCASSLESAGGSQTQYFGPGTRLLVL.

This clone has more than one count but fewer than ten. V is TRBV9 and J is TRBJ2-1, with TRBD2 identical over 7 bases. Germline V gene sequence: CDR1 SGDLS, CDR2 YYNGEE. Trimming cost V 3 bases and J 4 bases; bases outside gene matches: 7. The CDR3 length is 15 residues. As DNA, the CDR3 is TGTGCCAGCAGCGAGTCGGGGGGTGCGTACAATGAGCAGTTCTTC. Protein sequence: CASSESGGAYNEQFF. The full variable domain, its missing parts supplied by reference TRBV9 and TRBJ2-1, is DSGVTQTPKHLITATGQRVTLRCSPRSGDLSVYWYQQSLDQGLQFLIQYYNGEERAKGNILERFSAQQFPDLHSELNLSSLELGDSALYFCASSESGGAYNEQFFGPGTRLTVL.

The chain recombines TRBV18 with TRBJ2-2, with 8 bases that match TRBD2. Trimming removed 11 bases from V and 8 bases from J; junction bases left unmatched: 13. This CDR3 has 14 amino acids. Looked up from germline, CDR1 is KGHSH and CDR2 is LQKENI. CDR3 in amino acids: CASTPAVAGGELFF. Here the CDR3 DNA reads TGTGCCTCCACACCGGCGGTAGCGGGAGGGGAGCTGTTTTTT.

The chain joins TRBV4-1 to TRBJ2-7; no clear D gene. The germline V gene encodes CDR1 MGHRA and CDR2 YSYEKL. This CDR3 region has 16 residues. Trimming removed 3 bases at V and 4 bases at J, with 19 bases between. The chain's CDR3 is CASSQTRQPSPYEQYF. CDR3 nucleotide sequence: TGCGCCAGCAGCCAGACCAGACAACCCTCACCTTACGAGCAGTACTTC.

The chain joins TRBV11-1 to TRBJ2-7; D possibly corresponds to TRBD1 (6 bases). Trimming removed 4 bases at V and 5 bases at J, with 15 bases between. The CDR3 runs 14 residues. Per the germline V gene, CDR1 is SGHAT and CDR2 is FQDESV (reference sequence). The CDR3 region is CASSYGTEGDEQYF. In DNA, the CDR3 is TGTGCCAGCAGCTACGGGACCGAGGGGGACGAGCAGTACTTC.

This clone appeared once. V is TRBV5-1 and J is TRBJ1-5; 9 bases match TRBD1. Germline V lookup: CDR1 SGHRS, CDR2 YFSETQ. V was pared by 4 bases and J by 7 bases, with 12 bases of the junction left unmatched. This CDR3 is built from 16 residues. The CDR3 DNA reads TGCGCCAGCAGCCTATACCCGGACAGGGGAGAGCAGCCCCAGCATTTT. Translation: CASSLYPDRGEQPQHF. The whole variable domain, filled in from reference TRBV5-1 and TRBJ1-5, reads KAGVTQTPRYLIKTRGQQVTLSCSPISGHRSVSWYQQTPGQGLQFLFEYFSETQRNKGNFPGRFSGRQFSNSRSEMNVSTLELGDSALYLCASSLYPDRGEQPQHFGDGTRLSIL.

The chain is built from TRBV10-2 and TRBJ1-2, with D maybe TRBD1 (5 bases). Between the trimmed V and J ends, which lost 4 bases and 5 bases, there was a span of 8 bases. Germline lookup yields CDR1 WSHSY and CDR2 SAAADI. This CDR3 is 12 amino acids long. The CDR3, as DNA: TGCGCCAGCAGTGGGGGGGGTTATGGCTACACCTTC. The encoded protein is CASSGGGYGYTF.

The chain is built from TRBV5-1 and TRBJ1-2; 10 nucleotides align to TRBD1. Germline CDR1 is SGHRS and CDR2 is YFSETQ. With V trimmed by 1 base and J by 4 bases, 7 bases remained unmatched. The CDR3 is 16 amino acids. In DNA, the CDR3 is TGCGCCAGCAGCTTGTATTTGGGGACAGGGGCCTATGGCTACACCTTC. Translation: CASSLYLGTGAYGYTF.

The chain links TRBV4-3 to TRBJ1-6; D is undetermined. The CDR3 consists of 16 residues. V was shortened by 4 bases and J by 10 bases, with 20 bases between the two germline ends. In germline, CDR1 is LGHNA, CDR2 YSLEER. CDR3 loop: CASSPNIRHGGSPLHF. The DNA of the CDR3 is TGCGCCAGCAGCCCCAATATTAGGCACGGCGGATCACCCCTCCACTTT.

The V call is TRBV6-2 or TRBV6-3, the J call TRBJ2-5, with 8 bases fitting TRBD2. From germline, CDR1 is MNHEY and CDR2 SVGEGT. This CDR3 has 16 residues. V lost 5 bases and J lost 3; bases outside the gene matches: 11. CDR3 in DNA: TGTGCCAGCAGTGCCCGGGGGGTAGCGGGAAAAGAGACCCAGTACTTC. It specifies CASSARGVAGKETQYF.

This clone was seen more than once but under ten times. The V and J genes are TRBV27 and TRBJ2-2; 8 bases line up with TRBD1. This CDR3 has 16 amino acids. The germline CDR1 and CDR2 sequences are MNHEY and SMNVEV (reference sequence). V trimming: 7 bases; J trimming: 1 base; junction bases outside the gene matches: 8. Here the CDR3 reads CASTRTGQGNTGELFF. The CDR3 nucleotides are TGTGCCAGCACCCGAACCGGACAGGGGAACACCGGGGAGCTGTTTTTT.

A few counts support this clone. The V call is TRBV19, the J call TRBJ1-1, with 9 nucleotides matching TRBD1. The CDR3 runs to 19 residues. V dropped 5 bases and J dropped 5; count of bases not matched to a gene: 21. CDR1 and CDR2 (germline): LNHDA, SQIVND (reference sequence). CDR3 nucleotide sequence: TGTGCCAGTAGTTCCGACAGGGGGGGACAGGGAAGAATCGGGACTGAAGCTTTCTTT. Protein: CASSSDRGGQGRIGTEAFF.

V and J are TRBV5-6 and TRBJ1-5; D gene unclear. CDR3 size: 15 residues. The V end lost 0 bases, the J end lost 4 bases, and 11 bases lay between the germline ends. Germline V CDR1 and CDR2: SGHDT, YYEEEE. CDR3 protein: CASSLGGRRNQPQHF. In DNA form, the CDR3 reads TGTGCCAGCAGCTTGGGTGGGCGACGAAATCAGCCCCAGCATTTT.

This clone occurred once. The rearrangement uses TRBV7-3 and TRBJ2-3, with 7 bases lining up with TRBD2. The CDR3 length is 14 residues. Looked up from germline, CDR1 is SGHTA and CDR2 is FQGTGA. J lost 4 bases, V lost 5 bases, and 6 bases had no gene match. The CDR3 DNA sequence: TGTGCCAGCAGCCCGACTAGCTATTCAGATACGCAGTATTTT. Residues: CASSPTSYSDTQYF. The whole variable domain, remainder taken from reference TRBV7-3 and TRBJ2-3, is GAGVSQTPSNKVTEKGKYVELRCDPISGHTALYWYRQSLGQGPEFLIYFQGTGAADDSGLPNDRFFAVRPEGSVSTLKIQRTERGDSAVYLCASSPTSYSDTQYFGPGTRLTVL.

V and J are TRBV5-5 and TRBJ2-3; 8 nucleotides agree with TRBD1. Trimming cost V 4 bases and J 4 bases; bases outside gene matches: 17. The CDR3 is 18 amino acids. Germline assignment: CDR1 SGHKS and CDR2 YYEKEE (reference sequence). The DNA of the CDR3 is TGTGCCAGCAGCCGTATTATGAATACAGGGGGGTATGCAGATACGCAGTATTTT. Translating it yields CASSRIMNTGGYADTQYF.